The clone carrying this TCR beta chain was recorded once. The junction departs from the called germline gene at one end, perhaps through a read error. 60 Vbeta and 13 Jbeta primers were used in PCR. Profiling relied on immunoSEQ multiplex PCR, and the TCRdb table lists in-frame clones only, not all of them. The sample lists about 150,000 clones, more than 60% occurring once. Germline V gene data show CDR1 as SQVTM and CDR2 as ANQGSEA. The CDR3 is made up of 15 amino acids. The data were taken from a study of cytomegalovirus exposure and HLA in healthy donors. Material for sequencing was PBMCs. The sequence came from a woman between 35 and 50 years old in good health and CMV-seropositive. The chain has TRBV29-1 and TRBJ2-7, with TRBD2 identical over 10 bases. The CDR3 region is CSVDGAGGTPYKQYF. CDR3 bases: TGCAGCGTTGACGGAGCGGGGGGGACTCCCTACAAGCAGTACTTC.